Given below is one T cell receptor beta chain in context. The antigen is undetermined. The sample originates from a study of cytomegalovirus exposure and HLA in healthy donors. As for the study in general: Earlier work reported roughly 120 million unique TCR beta sequences from roughly 180 million T cells.

Study-wide results and limits: Beyond CMV serostatus, there was no information to go on about immune exposure. In a later analysis, TCR association rates varied by HLA locus: DRB1 most, HLA-C fewest.

Germline V gene sequence: CDR1 LGHNA, CDR2 YSLEER. Trimming removed 4 bases at V and 4 bases at J, with 13 bases between. The CDR3 is 14 amino acids. A multiplex PCR was run with 60 Vbeta primers and 13 Jbeta primers. The table came from immunoSEQ multiplex PCR; TCRdb's copy has only in-frame clones and leaves some out. The sample yields 200,000 or so clones, more than 75% seen once. V gene TRBV4-3 combines with J gene TRBJ1-2, with a weak D call TRBD1 (5 bases). The sequenced material came from PBMCs. The origin of this receptor is a woman in her forties or fifties in good health and CMV-seropositive. CDR3 sequence (DNA): TGCGCCAGCAGCCTGACAGAATTTAGCTATGGCTACACCTTC. Protein product: CASSLTEFSYGYTF.